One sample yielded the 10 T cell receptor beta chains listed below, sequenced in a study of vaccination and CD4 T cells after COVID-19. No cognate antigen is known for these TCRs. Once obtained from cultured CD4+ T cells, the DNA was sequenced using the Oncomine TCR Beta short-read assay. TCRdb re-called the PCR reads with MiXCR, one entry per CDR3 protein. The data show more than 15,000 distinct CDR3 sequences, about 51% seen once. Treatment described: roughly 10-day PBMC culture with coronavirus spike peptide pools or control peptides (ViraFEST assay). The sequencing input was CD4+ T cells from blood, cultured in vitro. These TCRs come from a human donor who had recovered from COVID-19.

CDR3 sequence reads: CASRGNEDEAFF. CDR3 nucleotide sequence: TGTGCCAGCAGGGGGAATGAGGATGAAGCTTTCTTT. The chain carries TRBV7-8 and TRBJ1-1; the D is unclear. V dropped 6 bases and J dropped 7 bases, with 12 bases sitting between them. Germline-derived CDR1 and CDR2 are SGHVS and FQNEAQ. This CDR3 region has 12 residues.

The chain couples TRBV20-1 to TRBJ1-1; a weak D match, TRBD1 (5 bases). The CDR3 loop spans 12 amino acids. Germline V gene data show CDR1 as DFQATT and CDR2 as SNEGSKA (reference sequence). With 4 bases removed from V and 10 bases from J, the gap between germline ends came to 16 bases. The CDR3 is CSATAGRRTAFF. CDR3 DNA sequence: TGCAGTGCTACGGCAGGGAGACGGACAGCTTTCTTT.

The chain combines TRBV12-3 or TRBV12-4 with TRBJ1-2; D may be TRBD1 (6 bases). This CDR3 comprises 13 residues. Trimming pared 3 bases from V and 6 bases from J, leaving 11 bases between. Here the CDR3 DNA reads TGTGCCAGCAGTTTCGGGGGGCGGGATGGCTACACCTTC. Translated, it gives CASSFGGRDGYTF.

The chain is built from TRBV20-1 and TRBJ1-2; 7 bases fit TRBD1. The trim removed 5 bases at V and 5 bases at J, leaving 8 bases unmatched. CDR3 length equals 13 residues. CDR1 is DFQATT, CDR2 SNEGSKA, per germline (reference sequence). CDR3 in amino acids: CSAPGTAAYGYTF. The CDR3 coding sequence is TGCAGTGCTCCCGGGACAGCAGCTTATGGCTACACCTTC.

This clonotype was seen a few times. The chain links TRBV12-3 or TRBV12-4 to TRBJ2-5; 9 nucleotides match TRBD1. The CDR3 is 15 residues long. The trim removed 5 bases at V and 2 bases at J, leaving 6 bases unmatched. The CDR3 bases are TGTGCCAGCAGTCCCTGGGGGACAGGGCAAGAGACCCAGTACTTC. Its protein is CASSPWGTGQETQYF.

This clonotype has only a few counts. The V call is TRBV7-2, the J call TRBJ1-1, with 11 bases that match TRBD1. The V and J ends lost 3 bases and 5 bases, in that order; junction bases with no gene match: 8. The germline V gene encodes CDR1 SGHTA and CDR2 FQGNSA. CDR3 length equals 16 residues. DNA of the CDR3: TGTGCCAGCAGCTTCCCCGGACAGGGGGCGATAACTGAAGCTTTCTTT. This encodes CASSFPGQGAITEAFF.

This CDR3 reads CASSRGYNSPLHF. For the CDR3, the DNA is TGTGCCAGCAGTAGGGGCTATAATTCACCCCTCCACTTT. The rearrangement joins TRBV28 to TRBJ1-6; D perhaps matches TRBD1 (5 bases). The CDR3 has 13 residues. Germline V lookup: CDR1 MDHEN, CDR2 SYDVKM. The ends were cut back, 5 bases at V and 3 bases at J, with 5 bases in the middle.

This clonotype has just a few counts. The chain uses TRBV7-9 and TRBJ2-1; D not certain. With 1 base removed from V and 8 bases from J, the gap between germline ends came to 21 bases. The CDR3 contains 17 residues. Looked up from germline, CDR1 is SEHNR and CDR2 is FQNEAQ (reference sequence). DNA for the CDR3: TGTGCCAGCAGCTTAGTGGGCCTGGCGCCCGGCGAGTATGAGCAGTTCTTC. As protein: CASSLVGLAPGEYEQFF.

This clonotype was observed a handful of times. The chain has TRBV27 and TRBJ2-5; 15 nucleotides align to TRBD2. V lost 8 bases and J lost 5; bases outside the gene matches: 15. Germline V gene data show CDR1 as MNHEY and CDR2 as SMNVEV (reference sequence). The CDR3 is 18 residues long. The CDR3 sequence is CASAPMGTSGGFRETQYF. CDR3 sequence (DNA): TGTGCCAGCGCCCCCATGGGGACTAGCGGGGGGTTTCGGGAGACCCAGTACTTC.

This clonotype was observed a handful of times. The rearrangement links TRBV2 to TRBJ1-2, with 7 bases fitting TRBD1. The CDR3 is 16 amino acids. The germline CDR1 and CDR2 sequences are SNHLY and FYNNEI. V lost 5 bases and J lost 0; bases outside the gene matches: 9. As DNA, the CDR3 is TGTGCCAGCAGTCTAGAAACGACAGGGTCTAACTATGGCTACACCTTC. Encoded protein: CASSLETTGSNYGYTF.